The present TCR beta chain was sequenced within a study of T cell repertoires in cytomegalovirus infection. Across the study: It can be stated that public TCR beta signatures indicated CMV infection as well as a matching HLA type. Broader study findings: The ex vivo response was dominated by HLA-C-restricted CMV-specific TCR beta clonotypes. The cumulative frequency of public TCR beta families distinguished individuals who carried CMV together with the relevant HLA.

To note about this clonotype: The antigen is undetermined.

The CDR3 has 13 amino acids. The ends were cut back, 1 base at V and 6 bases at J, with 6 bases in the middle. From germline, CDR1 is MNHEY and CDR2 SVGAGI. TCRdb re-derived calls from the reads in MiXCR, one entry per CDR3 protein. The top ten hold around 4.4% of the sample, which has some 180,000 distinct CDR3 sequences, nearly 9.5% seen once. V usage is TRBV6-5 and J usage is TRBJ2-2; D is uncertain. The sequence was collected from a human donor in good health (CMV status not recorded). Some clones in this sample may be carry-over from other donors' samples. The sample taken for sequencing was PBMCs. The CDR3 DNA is TGTGCCAGCAGTTACTACGGGTCCGGGGAGCTGTTTTTT. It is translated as CASSYYGSGELFF.